This T cell receptor beta chain came from a study of blood T cell repertoires in COVID-19. Measured with immunoSEQ multiplex PCR; TCRdb has only the in-frame clones, and not every one. The sample lists 190,000 or so clones; approximately 88% were seen once. Looked up from germline, CDR1 is LNHDA and CDR2 is SQIVND (reference sequence). The CDR3 is 12 amino acids. V was cut by 8 bases and J by 1 base, with 8 bases left in between. The rearrangement joins TRBV19 to TRBJ1-1; no definite D call. Material for sequencing was peripheral blood. This clonotype was sampled from a woman in her 30s with acute or convalescent COVID-19. CDR3 protein: CASGRGNTEAFF. CDR3 sequence (DNA): TGTGCCAGTGGGAGAGGGAACACTGAAGCTTTCTTT.